This entry is about one T cell receptor (beta chain). What it recognizes is unknown. The data are from a study of T cell responses to AZD1222 COVID-19 vaccine. Study-wide points: None of the repertoires were sampled until the peak T cell response had passed. The donors showed a predominance of white British ancestry and of females, with possible underestimation of clonal diversity. Spike-specific TCR breadth and depth were elevated following two AZD1222 doses. Just 6 or 7 people given AZD1222 tested seropositive at baseline.

TCRdb's table, derived via immunoSEQ multiplex PCR, lists solely in-frame clones and lacks some. The sample yields over 150,000 clones, 92% seen once. Per the germline V gene, CDR1 is LNHDA and CDR2 is SQIVND (reference sequence). The CDR3 length is 13 residues. V shed 4 bases and J shed 3 bases, with 8 bases lying between them. V gene TRBV19 combines with J gene TRBJ2-3, with D perhaps matching TRBD1 (5 bases). The TCR was taken from an adult in good health. Specimen: peripheral blood, collected on day 0 of MenACWY control vaccination. DNA for the CDR3: TGTGCCAGTAGTAACACAGGTACAGATACGCAGTATTTT. Protein sequence: CASSNTGTDTQYF.